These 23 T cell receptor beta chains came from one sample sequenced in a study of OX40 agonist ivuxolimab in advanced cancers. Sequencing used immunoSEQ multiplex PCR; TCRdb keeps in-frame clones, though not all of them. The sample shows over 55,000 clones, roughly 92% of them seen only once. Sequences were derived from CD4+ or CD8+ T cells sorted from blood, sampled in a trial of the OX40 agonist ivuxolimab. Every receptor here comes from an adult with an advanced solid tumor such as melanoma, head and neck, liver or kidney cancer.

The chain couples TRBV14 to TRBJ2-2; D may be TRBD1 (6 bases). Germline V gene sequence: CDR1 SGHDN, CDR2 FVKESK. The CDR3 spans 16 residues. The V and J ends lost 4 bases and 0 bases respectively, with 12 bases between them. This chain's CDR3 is CASSLRTDPNTGELFF. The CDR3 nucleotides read TGTGCCAGCAGCCTTCGGACAGACCCGAACACCGGGGAGCTGTTTTTT. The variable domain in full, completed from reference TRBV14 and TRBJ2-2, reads EAGVTQFPSHSVIEKGQTVTLRCDPISGHDNLYWYRRVMGKEIKFLLHFVKESKQDESGMPNNRFLAERTGGTYSTLKVQPAELEDSGVYFCASSLRTDPNTGELFFGEGSRLTVL.

The CDR3 region is CAWSKIGLSTDTQYF. CDR3 DNA: TGTGCCTGGAGTAAGATAGGACTAAGCACAGATACGCAGTATTTT. The genes are TRBV30 and TRBJ2-3; D is perhaps TRBD2 (6 bases). Trimming removed 2 bases at V and 0 bases at J, with 12 bases between. Germline V gives CDR1 GTSNPN, CDR2 SVGIG (reference sequence). CDR3 length: 15 amino acids.

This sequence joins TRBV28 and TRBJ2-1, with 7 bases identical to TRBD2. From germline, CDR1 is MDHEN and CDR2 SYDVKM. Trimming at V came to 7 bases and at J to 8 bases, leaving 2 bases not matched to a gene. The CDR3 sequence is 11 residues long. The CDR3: CASTTSHEQFF. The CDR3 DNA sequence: TGTGCCAGCACGACTAGCCATGAGCAGTTCTTC. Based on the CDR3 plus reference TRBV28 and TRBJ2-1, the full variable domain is DVKVTQSSRYLVKRTGEKVFLECVQDMDHENMFWYRQDPGLGLRLIYFSYDVKMKEKGDIPEGYSVSREKKERFSLILESASTNQTSMYLCASTTSHEQFFGPGTRLTVL.

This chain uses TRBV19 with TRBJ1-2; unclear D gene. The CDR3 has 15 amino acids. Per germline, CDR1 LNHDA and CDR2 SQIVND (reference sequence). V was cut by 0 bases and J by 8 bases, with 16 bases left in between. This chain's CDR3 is CASSIDGKDPRGYTF. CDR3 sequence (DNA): TGTGCCAGTAGTATAGATGGAAAGGATCCCAGGGGCTACACCTTC.

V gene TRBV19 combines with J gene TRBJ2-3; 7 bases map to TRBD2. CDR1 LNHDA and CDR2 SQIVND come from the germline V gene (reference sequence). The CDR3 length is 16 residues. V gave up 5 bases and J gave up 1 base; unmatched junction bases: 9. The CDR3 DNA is TGTGCCAGTAGTGTCGGGGGGAGTGGGGGCACAGATACGCAGTATTTT. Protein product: CASSVGGSGGTDTQYF.

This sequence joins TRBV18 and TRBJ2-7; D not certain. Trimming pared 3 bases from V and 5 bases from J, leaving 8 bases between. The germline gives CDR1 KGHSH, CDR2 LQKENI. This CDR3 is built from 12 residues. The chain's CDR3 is CASSPSRNEQYF. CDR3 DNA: TGTGCCAGCTCACCCAGCAGGAACGAGCAGTACTTC. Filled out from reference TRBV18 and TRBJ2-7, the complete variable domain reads NAGVMQNPRHLVRRRGQEARLRCSPMKGHSHVYWYRQLPEEGLKFMVYLQKENIIDESGMPKERFSAEFPKEGPSILRIQQVVRGDSAAYFCASSPSRNEQYFGPGTRLTVT.

Written as DNA, the CDR3 is TGTGCCAGCAGTGACGACAGGGTGAACACTGAAGCTTTCTTT. Protein product: CASSDDRVNTEAFF. The chain uses TRBV28 and TRBJ1-1; 7 bases agree with TRBD1. Germline assignment: CDR1 MDHEN and CDR2 SYDVKM. The CDR3 consists of 14 residues. V lost 5 bases, J lost 0 bases, and 3 bases stayed unmatched.

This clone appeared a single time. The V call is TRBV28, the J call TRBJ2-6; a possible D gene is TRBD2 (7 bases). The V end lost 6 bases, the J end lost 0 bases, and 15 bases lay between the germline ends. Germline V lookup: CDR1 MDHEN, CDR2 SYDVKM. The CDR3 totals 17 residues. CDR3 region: CASSLTRGGSGANVLTF. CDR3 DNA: TGTGCCAGCAGCCTCACGAGGGGGGGCTCTGGGGCCAACGTCCTGACTTTC.

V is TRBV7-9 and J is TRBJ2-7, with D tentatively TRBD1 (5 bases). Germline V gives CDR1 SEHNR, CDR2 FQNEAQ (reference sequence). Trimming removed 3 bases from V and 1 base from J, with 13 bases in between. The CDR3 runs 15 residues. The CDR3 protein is CASSLGQSNSYEQYF. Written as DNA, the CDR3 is TGTGCCAGCAGCTTGGGGCAGTCCAATTCCTACGAGCAGTACTTC.

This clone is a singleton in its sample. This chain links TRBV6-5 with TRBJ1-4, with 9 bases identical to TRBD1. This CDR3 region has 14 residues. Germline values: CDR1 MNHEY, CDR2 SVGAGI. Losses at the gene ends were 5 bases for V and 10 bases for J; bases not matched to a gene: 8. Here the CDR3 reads CASSPRDRERKLFF. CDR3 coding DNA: TGTGCCAGCAGTCCTCGGGACAGGGAACGAAAACTGTTTTTT.

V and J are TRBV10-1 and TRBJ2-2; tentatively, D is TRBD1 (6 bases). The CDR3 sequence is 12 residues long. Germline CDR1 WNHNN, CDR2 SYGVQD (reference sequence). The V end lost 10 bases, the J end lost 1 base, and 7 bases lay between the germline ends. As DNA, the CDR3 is TGCGCCACACAGGGGAACACCGGGGAGCTGTTTTTT. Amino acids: CATQGNTGELFF.

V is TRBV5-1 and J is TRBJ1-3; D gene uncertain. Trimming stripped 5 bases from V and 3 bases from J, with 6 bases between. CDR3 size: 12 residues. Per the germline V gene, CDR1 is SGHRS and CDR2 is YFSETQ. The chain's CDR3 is CASRDGGNTIYF. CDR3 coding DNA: TGCGCCAGCAGGGACGGTGGAAACACCATATATTTT.

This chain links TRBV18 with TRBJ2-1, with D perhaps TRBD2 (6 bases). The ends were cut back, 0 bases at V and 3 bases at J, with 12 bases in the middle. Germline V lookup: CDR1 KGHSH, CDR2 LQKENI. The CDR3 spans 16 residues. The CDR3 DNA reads TGTGCCAGCTCACCACCTGCAAGCGGGTTCTACAATGAGCAGTTCTTC. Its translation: CASSPPASGFYNEQFF.

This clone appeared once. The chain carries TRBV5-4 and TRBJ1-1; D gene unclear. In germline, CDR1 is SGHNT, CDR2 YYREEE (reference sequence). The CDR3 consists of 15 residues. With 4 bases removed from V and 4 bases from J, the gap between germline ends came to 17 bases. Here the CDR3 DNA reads TGTGCCAGCAGCCCTGGGCAGGATTCGGGCACTGAAGCTTTCTTT. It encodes CASSPGQDSGTEAFF.

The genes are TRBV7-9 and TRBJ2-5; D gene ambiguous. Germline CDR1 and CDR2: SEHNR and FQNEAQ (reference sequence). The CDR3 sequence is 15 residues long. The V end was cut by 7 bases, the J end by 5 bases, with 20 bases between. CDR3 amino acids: CASISDPTLWETQYF. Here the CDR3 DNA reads TGTGCCAGCATCTCCGACCCCACCCTATGGGAGACCCAGTACTTC.

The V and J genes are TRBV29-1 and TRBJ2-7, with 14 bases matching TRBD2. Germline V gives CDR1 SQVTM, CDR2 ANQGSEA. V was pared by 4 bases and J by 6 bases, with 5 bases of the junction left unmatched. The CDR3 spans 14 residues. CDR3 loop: CSVGLAGGPGEQYF. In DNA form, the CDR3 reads TGCAGCGTTGGACTAGCGGGAGGGCCTGGCGAGCAGTACTTC.

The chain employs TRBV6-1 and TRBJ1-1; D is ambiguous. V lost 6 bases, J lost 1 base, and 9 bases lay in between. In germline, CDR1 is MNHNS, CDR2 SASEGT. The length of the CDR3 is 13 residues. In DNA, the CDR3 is TGTGCCAGCAGAGGCTGGCAGAACACTGAAGCTTTCTTT. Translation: CASRGWQNTEAFF.

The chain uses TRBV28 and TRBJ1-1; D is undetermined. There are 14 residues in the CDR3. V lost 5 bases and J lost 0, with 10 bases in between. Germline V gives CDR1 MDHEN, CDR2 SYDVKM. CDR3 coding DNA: TGTGCCAGCAGTATGGCTGGCATGAACACTGAAGCTTTCTTT. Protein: CASSMAGMNTEAFF.

CDR3 loop: CASSPVFSLETQYF. Written as DNA, the CDR3 is TGTGCCAGCTCACCCGTCTTCAGTTTGGAGACCCAGTACTTC. This chain joins TRBV18 and TRBJ2-5; no clear D. The CDR3 has 14 residues. Germline CDR1 KGHSH, CDR2 LQKENI. The ends were cut back, 3 bases at V and 5 bases at J, with 13 bases in the middle. Full variable domain (rest looked up from reference TRBV18 and TRBJ2-5): NAGVMQNPRHLVRRRGQEARLRCSPMKGHSHVYWYRQLPEEGLKFMVYLQKENIIDESGMPKERFSAEFPKEGPSILRIQQVVRGDSAAYFCASSPVFSLETQYFGPGTRLLVL.

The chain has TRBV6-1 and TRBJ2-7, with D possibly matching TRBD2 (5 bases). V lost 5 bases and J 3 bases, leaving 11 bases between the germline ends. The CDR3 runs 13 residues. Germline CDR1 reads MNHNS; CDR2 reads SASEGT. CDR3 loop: CASSLERFYEQYF. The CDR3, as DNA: TGTGCCAGCAGTTTAGAGCGGTTCTACGAGCAGTACTTC.

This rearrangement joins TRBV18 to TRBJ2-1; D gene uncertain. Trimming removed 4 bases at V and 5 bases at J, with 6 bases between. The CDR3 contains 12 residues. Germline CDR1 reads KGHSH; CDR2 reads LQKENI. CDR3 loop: CASSLQDNEQFF. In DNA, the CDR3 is TGTGCCAGCTCACTCCAAGACAATGAGCAGTTCTTC.

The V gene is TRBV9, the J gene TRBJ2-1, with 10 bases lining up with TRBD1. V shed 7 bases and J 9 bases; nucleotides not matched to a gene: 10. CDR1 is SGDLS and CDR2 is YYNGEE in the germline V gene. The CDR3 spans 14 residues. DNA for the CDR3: TGTGCCAGCTCGCTTGACAGGGGGCAAGGTGAGCAGTTCTTC. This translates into CASSLDRGQGEQFF.

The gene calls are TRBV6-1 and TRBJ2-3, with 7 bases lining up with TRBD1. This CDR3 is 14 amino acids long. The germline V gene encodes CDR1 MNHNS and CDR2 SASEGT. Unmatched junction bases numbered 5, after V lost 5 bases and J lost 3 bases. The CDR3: CASSRDSLTDTQYF. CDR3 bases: TGTGCCAGCAGTCGGGACAGCCTTACAGATACGCAGTATTTT.